The 4 T cell receptor beta chains listed next were all sequenced from one sample in a study of blood T cells in healthy people across ages. PCR was performed a second time for about 6 to 12 cycles using a sample-barcoded 5' primer and a J-beta primer mix. TCRdb reprocessed the 5' RACE reads via MiXCR and lists one record per CDR3 protein. Here the sample spans about 640,000 distinct CDR3 sequences, roughly 50% being singletons. Specimen: blood. These TCRs come from a man in his fifties or sixties in good health.

This sequence joins TRBV5-1 and TRBJ2-2, with 7 positions matching TRBD1. Trimming took 0 bases from V and 6 from J; bases not matched to a gene: 2. The germline V gene encodes CDR1 SGHRS and CDR2 YFSETQ. CDR3 length equals 14 residues. The CDR3 loop is CASSLGQGPGELFF. The CDR3 bases are TGCGCCAGCAGCTTGGGACAGGGACCCGGGGAGCTGTTTTTT.

This chain links TRBV7-2 with TRBJ2-5; TRBD1 might be the D (5 bases). V was trimmed by 1 base and J by 7 bases, leaving 16 bases between them. The germline gives CDR1 SGHTA, CDR2 FQGNSA. The length of the CDR3 is 15 residues. As DNA, the CDR3 is TGTGCCAGCAGCTTAGGGGGAATCAGGGCCGGGACCCAGTACTTC. Translating it yields CASSLGGIRAGTQYF.

The CDR3 spells CASSSGPEEGGYTF. CDR3 in DNA: TGTGCCAGCAGTTCGGGACCGGAGGAGGGAGGCTACACCTTC. The J gene is TRBJ1-2, the V gene TRBV27; D might be TRBD1 (5 bases). Germline values: CDR1 MNHEY, CDR2 SMNVEV (reference sequence). V shed 4 bases and J shed 8 bases, with 17 bases lying between them. The CDR3 spans 14 residues.

The chain uses TRBV4-1 and TRBJ2-3; D uncertain. V was trimmed by 2 bases and J by 0 bases, leaving 9 bases between them. This CDR3 has 15 residues. CDR1 and CDR2 (germline): MGHRA, YSYEKL. The CDR3 sequence is CASSQRWSSTDTQYF. The DNA for the CDR3 is TGCGCCAGCAGCCAACGGTGGTCTAGCACAGATACGCAGTATTTT.